These 9 T cell receptor beta chains came from one sample sequenced in a study of T cell responses to AZD1222 COVID-19 vaccine. TCRdb's table, derived via immunoSEQ multiplex PCR, lists solely in-frame clones and lacks some. The repertoire holds roughly 120,000 clones, with around 88% as singletons. The sequencing used peripheral blood, collected 28 days after the second AZD1222 dose. The receptors originated from an adult who received the AZD1222 COVID-19 vaccine.

This clone was observed a few times. The CDR3 region has the DNA TGTGCCAGCGGCGTCCAGGGCGGATCCTACGAGCAGTACTTC. It encodes CASGVQGGSYEQYF. This chain connects TRBV27 to TRBJ2-7; D might be TRBD1 (5 bases). The CDR3 runs 14 residues. The germline V and J ends were trimmed by 8 bases and 1 base, with 15 bases remaining between them. CDR1 is MNHEY, CDR2 SMNVEV, per germline (reference sequence).

This clone has a single count. V is TRBV19 and J is TRBJ2-5, with D possibly being TRBD2 (6 bases). The J call may be mistaken, given a closer DNA end match to TRBJ2-7. This CDR3 has 15 amino acids. CDR1 LNHDA and CDR2 SQIVND come from the germline V gene (reference sequence). The CDR3 loop is CASSLLALSSYEQYF. CDR3 coding DNA: TGTGCCAGTAGTCTTCTAGCGCTGAGCTCCTACGAGCAGTACTTC.

This rearrangement joins TRBV12-5 to TRBJ1-5, with 7 bases identical to TRBD1. After removal of 6 bases from V and 7 bases from J, the junction contained 9 bases not matched to a gene. The CDR3 covers 14 residues. Germline V lookup: CDR1 LGHNT, CDR2 FRNRAP. The CDR3 coding sequence is TGTGCTAGTGGCACGACAGGGTCGAGGCAGCCCCAGCATTTT. Encoded protein: CASGTTGSRQPQHF.

The chain joins TRBV4-2 to TRBJ2-3, with D uncertain. V was trimmed by 4 bases and J by 3 bases, leaving 17 bases between them. The CDR3 covers 16 residues. Germline CDR1 is LGHNA and CDR2 is YNFKEQ. The CDR3 nucleotides read TGTGCCAGCAGCCTTTCACGGTTTGGAGAGACAGATACGCAGTATTTT. Its protein product is CASSLSRFGETDTQYF.

The rearrangement uses TRBV11-2 and TRBJ2-1, with D perhaps matching TRBD2 (5 bases). The CDR3 extends over 12 amino acids. V lost 8 bases, J lost 5 bases, and 10 bases lay in between. CDR1 is SGHAT, CDR2 FQNNGV, per germline. CDR3 in amino acids: CASSYGDNEQFF. DNA of the CDR3: TGTGCCAGCTCGTACGGGGACAATGAGCAGTTCTTC.

The chain couples TRBV2 to TRBJ1-6, with a possible D match to TRBD1 (5 bases). The CDR3 is 15 residues long. Trimming removed 6 bases at V and 8 bases at J, with 17 bases between. Germline values: CDR1 SNHLY, CDR2 FYNNEI. The DNA of the CDR3 is TGTGCCAGCAGCGGGGTGGGAGGGGTCGATTCACCCCTCCACTTT. This sequence encodes CASSGVGGVDSPLHF. Full variable domain (missing parts from reference TRBV2 and TRBJ1-6): EPEVTQTPSHQVTQMGQEVILRCVPISNHLYFYWYRQILGQKVEFLVSFYNNEISEKSEIFDDQFSVERPDGSNFTLKIRSTKLEDSAMYFCASSGVGGVDSPLHFGNGTRLTVT.

The CDR3 protein is CASSQAFGGGGETQYF. CDR3 in DNA: TGCGCCAGCAGCCAAGCCTTCGGAGGGGGCGGAGAGACCCAGTACTTC. The chain employs TRBV4-3 and TRBJ2-5; weak D call: TRBD1 (7 bases). Germline V CDR1 and CDR2: LGHNA, YSLEER. There are 16 residues in the CDR3. The germline V and J ends were trimmed by 1 base and 4 bases, with 16 bases remaining between them.

The chain uses TRBV11-2 and TRBJ2-1; D ambiguous. The germline V gene encodes CDR1 SGHAT and CDR2 FQNNGV. The CDR3 contains 13 residues. V was trimmed by 0 bases and J by 12 bases, leaving 12 bases between them. The DNA for the CDR3 is TGTGCCAGCAGCTTAGAATTGACGGGCATGCAGTTCTTC. Translation: CASSLELTGMQFF. Looking up the rest from reference TRBV11-2 and TRBJ2-1 gives the full variable domain: EAGVAQSPRYKIIEKRQSVAFWCNPISGHATLYWYQQILGQGPKLLIQFQNNGVVDDSQLPKDRFSAERLKGVDSTLKIQPAKLEDSAVYLCASSLELTGMQFFGPGTRLTVL.

This rearrangement joins TRBV9 to TRBJ2-7, with 9 bases aligning to TRBD2. V lost 2 bases and J lost 3; bases outside the gene matches: 6. Looked up from germline, CDR1 is SGDLS and CDR2 is YYNGEE. The CDR3 is 15 amino acids. In nucleotides, the CDR3 is TGTGCCAGCAGCGTCGCGGAGACTAGCGGCTACGAGCAGTACTTC. Amino acid sequence: CASSVAETSGYEQYF.